These 30 T cell receptor beta chains originate from one sample sequenced in a study of shared clonotypes between healthy human individuals. Repertoires were generated with immunoSEQ multiplex PCR, while TCRdb's copy carries only in-frame clones and drops some. This table has 850,000 to 1,200,000 clones, more than 65% appearing once. Sequences were obtained from memory CD4+ T cells sorted from blood. Subset specified: CD45RA-negative fraction. The receptors stem from a man younger than 30 in good health.

The chain couples TRBV5-1 to TRBJ2-2, with D possibly TRBD2 on 6 matching bases. The CDR3 extends over 16 amino acids. CDR1 and CDR2 (germline): SGHRS, YFSETQ. V gave up 4 bases and J gave up 0 bases, with 13 bases separating them. CDR3: CASSTTGSANTGELFF. The DNA of the CDR3 is TGCGCCAGCAGCACCACCGGGAGCGCGAACACCGGGGAGCTGTTTTTT. Variable domain in full (rest from reference TRBV5-1 and TRBJ2-2): KAGVTQTPRYLIKTRGQQVTLSCSPISGHRSVSWYQQTPGQGLQFLFEYFSETQRNKGNFPGRFSGRQFSNSRSEMNVSTLELGDSALYLCASSTTGSANTGELFFGEGSRLTVL.

The CDR3 DNA follows: TGTGCCAGCAGCTTCGACAGGGCAAGCTCCTATAATTCACCCCTCCACTTT. It encodes CASSFDRASSYNSPLHF. The chain recombines TRBV5-4 with TRBJ1-6; 7 bases match TRBD1. This CDR3 has 17 amino acids. Germline V gene sequence: CDR1 SGHNT, CDR2 YYREEE (reference sequence). V shed 2 bases, J shed 0 bases, and the junction held 5 bases outside the gene matches.

Comment on this clone: Given a much more abundant clone one base away, this may be a read error. The chain recombines TRBV7-8 with TRBJ1-1, with 7 bases that match TRBD1. The V gene end was trimmed by 7 bases and the J gene end by 1 base; junction bases not matched to a gene: 6. In germline, CDR1 is SGHVS, CDR2 FQNEAQ. This CDR3 is built from 14 residues. The CDR3 reads CASNLGTANTEAFF. As DNA, the CDR3 is TGTGCCAGCAACCTCGGGACAGCGAACACTGAAGCTTTCTTT.

This clone has more than one count but fewer than ten. The J gene is TRBJ1-1, the V gene TRBV6-5; unclear D gene. The CDR3 is 13 residues long. CDR1 is MNHEY, CDR2 SVGAGI, per germline. The V gene lost 6 bases and the J gene lost 5 bases, with 13 bases spanning the gap. The CDR3 DNA sequence: TGTGCCAGCAGAGGGTGGACGGAGACTGAAGCTTTCTTT. Translated, it gives CASRGWTETEAFF.

The chain links TRBV6-1 to TRBJ2-3; 8 bases are a match to TRBD2. With 1 base clipped from V and 5 bases from J, the junction kept 11 bases outside the gene matches. The CDR3 spans 17 residues. Germline V CDR1 and CDR2: MNHNS, SASEGT. CDR3 protein: CASSEDWLAGRGDTQYF. The CDR3 bases are TGTGCCAGCAGTGAAGATTGGCTAGCGGGTAGGGGAGATACGCAGTATTTT.

This clone was detected ten times or more. Other DNA sequences within the sample encode an identical CDR3. The chain links TRBV2 to TRBJ1-5; weak D call: TRBD1 (6 bases). The germline gives CDR1 SNHLY, CDR2 FYNNEI. The germline V and J ends were trimmed by 6 bases and 3 bases, with 12 bases remaining between them. The CDR3 spans 14 residues. The chain's CDR3 is CASSRDTSNQPQHF. The CDR3 DNA follows: TGTGCCAGCAGCCGGGACACCTCCAATCAGCCCCAGCATTTT.

In this sample, this clone turned up a few times. The chain recombines TRBV5-1 with TRBJ2-3; 8 nucleotides match TRBD2. The junction had 4 bases not matched to a gene; V was cut back by 2 bases and J by 2 bases. The CDR3 runs to 15 residues. Germline V gene sequence: CDR1 SGHRS, CDR2 YFSETQ. The CDR3 DNA reads TGCGCCAGCAGCTTAGCGGGAGTGTTCACAGATACGCAGTATTTT. Its protein product is CASSLAGVFTDTQYF.

With regard to this clone: The sample has other DNA sequences that encode this CDR3 too. The genes are TRBV28 and TRBJ1-5; no clear D gene. V was trimmed by 5 bases and J by 4 bases, leaving 6 bases between them. The germline gives CDR1 MDHEN, CDR2 SYDVKM. The CDR3 extends over 12 amino acids. The DNA of the CDR3 is TGTGCCAGCAGTCTAAATAATCAGCCCCAGCATTTT. This translates into CASSLNNQPQHF.

The sample holds a few counts of this clone. The gene calls are TRBV6-5 and TRBJ1-1; 7 nucleotides agree with TRBD1. Germline lookup yields CDR1 MNHEY and CDR2 SVGAGI. Trimming removed 6 bases from V and 9 bases from J; junction bases left unmatched: 10. The CDR3 is 13 amino acids. CDR3 residues: CASRVGGTVQAFF. As DNA, the CDR3 is TGTGCCAGCAGGGTCGGGGGGACAGTTCAAGCTTTCTTT.

This chain uses TRBV7-3 with TRBJ1-2; D may be TRBD1 (6 bases). CDR3 length equals 14 residues. Per germline, CDR1 SGHTA and CDR2 FQGTGA. The V end was cut by 0 bases, the J end by 6 bases, with 11 bases between. The CDR3 region has the DNA TGTGCCAGCAGCTTAACAGCGACAGGAAATGGCTACACCTTC. Translating it yields CASSLTATGNGYTF.

This clone was recorded only once. The chain is built from TRBV18 and TRBJ1-5, with D maybe TRBD1 (6 bases). Trimming cost V 3 bases and J 0 bases, with 12 bases left between them. CDR3 length equals 16 residues. Germline values: CDR1 KGHSH, CDR2 LQKENI. CDR3 DNA: TGTGCCAGCTCACCGGACAGACCTGATAGCAATCAGCCCCAGCATTTT. Translation gives CASSPDRPDSNQPQHF.

This chain connects TRBV6-1 to TRBJ1-2, with D tentatively TRBD1 (5 bases). The germline V and J ends were trimmed by 3 bases and 4 bases, with 15 bases remaining between them. Germline lookup yields CDR1 MNHNS and CDR2 SASEGT. The CDR3 has 15 residues. The CDR3 region has the DNA TGTGCCAGCAGTGAGAACAGCGCTAGGGGCTATGGCTACACCTTC. Residues: CASSENSARGYGYTF.

The rearrangement uses TRBV6-5 and TRBJ2-3; TRBD2 aligns across 8 bases. From germline, CDR1 is MNHEY and CDR2 SVGAGI. CDR3 length: 14 amino acids. V trimming: 7 bases; J trimming: 5 bases; junction bases outside the gene matches: 8. The CDR3 sequence: CASNREGHIDTQYF. The CDR3 DNA sequence: TGTGCCAGCAACCGGGAGGGCCATATAGATACGCAGTATTTT.

This clone was observed a handful of times. The V call is TRBV12-5, the J call TRBJ2-7; D is undetermined. The V end was cut by 3 bases, the J end by 3 bases, with 12 bases between. The CDR3 has 14 amino acids. CDR1 and CDR2 (germline): LGHNT, FRNRAP. The CDR3 region is CASGLGQLNYEQYF. In DNA form, the CDR3 reads TGTGCTAGTGGTTTAGGTCAGCTCAACTACGAGCAGTACTTC.

This clone has more than one count but fewer than ten. V usage is TRBV9 and J usage is TRBJ2-3; 12 bases line up with TRBD2. Looked up from germline, CDR1 is SGDLS and CDR2 is YYNGEE. Losses at the gene ends were 3 bases for V and 6 bases for J; bases not matched to a gene: 11. The CDR3 length is 17 residues. The CDR3 bases are TGTGCCAGCAGCGCGACCGGGACTAGCGGGCCGGAGGATACGCAGTATTTT. Translation: CASSATGTSGPEDTQYF. The variable domain in full, completed from reference TRBV9 and TRBJ2-3, reads DSGVTQTPKHLITATGQRVTLRCSPRSGDLSVYWYQQSLDQGLQFLIQYYNGEERAKGNILERFSAQQFPDLHSELNLSSLELGDSALYFCASSATGTSGPEDTQYFGPGTRLTVL.

The CDR3 bases are TGTGCCAGCAGGGGGACTAGCGGGTCCTGGGAGCAGTTCTTC. Translation gives CASRGTSGSWEQFF. The chain combines TRBV6-5 with TRBJ2-1; 12 nucleotides align to TRBD2. The CDR3 covers 14 residues. The germline V gene has CDR1 MNHEY and CDR2 SVGAGI. The J segment lost 10 bases and the V segment lost 6 bases, leaving 7 bases of the junction unmatched.

Notes on this clone: This CDR3 is also generated by other DNA sequences in the sample. This chain uses TRBV19 with TRBJ2-3, with TRBD2 matching over 11 bases. The CDR3 sequence is 15 residues long. Germline V CDR1 and CDR2: LNHDA, SQIVND (reference sequence). V gave up 4 bases and J gave up 1 base; unmatched junction bases: 1. CDR3 sequence: CASSTLAGGTDTQYF. The DNA for the CDR3 is TGTGCCAGTAGTACACTAGCGGGGGGCACAGATACGCAGTATTTT.

This chain uses TRBV21-1 with TRBJ2-7; the DNA was not compared with TRBD2, the D call given in the table. TRBV21-1 represents a pseudogene. This CDR3 comprises 20 residues. The CDR3 loop is CASTKKSRTSGRAPYYEQYF. DNA for the CDR3: TGTGCCAGCACCAAGAAGAGTCGGACTAGCGGGAGGGCCCCCTACTACGAGCAGTACTTC.

The V call is TRBV10-2, the J call TRBJ2-1; 9 nucleotides match TRBD2. CDR3 length: 15 residues. Trimming took 3 bases from V and 4 from J; bases not matched to a gene: 4. Germline CDR1 reads WSHSY; CDR2 reads SAAADI. CDR3 sequence reads: CASSDQRGVYNEQFF. CDR3 coding DNA: TGCGCCAGCAGTGACCAGCGGGGGGTATACAATGAGCAGTTCTTC.

The chain employs TRBV10-1 and TRBJ2-2, with a weak D call TRBD2 (5 bases). Germline V gene sequence: CDR1 WNHNN, CDR2 SYGVQD (reference sequence). The CDR3 extends over 14 amino acids. The V gene lost 2 bases and the J gene lost 8 bases, with 12 bases spanning the gap. This CDR3 reads CASSEGGSQGELFF. In DNA, the CDR3 is TGCGCCAGCAGTGAGGGAGGTAGTCAAGGGGAGCTGTTTTTT.

This clone was recorded a few times. The chain joins TRBV7-6 to TRBJ1-5; possibly TRBD1 for D (6 bases). CDR1 is SGHVS and CDR2 is FNYEAQ in the germline V gene. CDR3 length: 16 residues. The V gene lost 8 bases and the J gene lost 3 bases, with 20 bases spanning the gap. The CDR3 DNA follows: TGTGCCAGCCGTTTCGACAGGAGGGTTTCCAATCAGCCCCAGCATTTT. It specifies CASRFDRRVSNQPQHF.

The V gene is TRBV9, the J gene TRBJ2-1; 12 nucleotides match TRBD2. The V gene end was trimmed by 0 bases and the J gene end by 7 bases; junction bases not matched to a gene: 8. CDR1 is SGDLS and CDR2 is YYNGEE in the germline V gene. This CDR3 contains 17 residues. CDR3 bases: TGTGCCAGCAGCGTAGGCCCGACTAGCGGGAGTAGGAATGAGCAGTTCTTC. Translation: CASSVGPTSGSRNEQFF.

The chain is built from TRBV11-3 and TRBJ2-1; D gene uncertain. The CDR3 has 15 residues. V was cut by 1 base and J by 6 bases, with 13 bases left in between. CDR1 is SGHNT, CDR2 YENEEA, per germline. The CDR3 protein is CASSLGSSNRNEQFF. CDR3 DNA: TGTGCCAGCAGCTTAGGGTCCTCGAACCGCAATGAGCAGTTCTTC.

The chain joins TRBV10-2 to TRBJ1-3; TRBD1 matches 9 bases. There are 13 residues in the CDR3. After removal of 7 bases from V and 10 bases from J, the junction contained 8 bases not matched to a gene. Germline V gene lookup returns CDR1 WSHSY and CDR2 SAAADI. The CDR3 reads CASMGQGPATIYF. CDR3 DNA sequence: TGCGCCAGCATGGGACAGGGCCCTGCAACCATATATTTT.

This clone appeared a few times. This sequence joins TRBV13 and TRBJ1-6; TRBD1 matches at 10 bases. Germline CDR1 is PRHDT and CDR2 is FYEKMQ (reference sequence). CDR3 size: 14 residues. V trimming: 2 bases; J trimming: 9 bases; junction bases outside the gene matches: 1. CDR3 amino acids: CASSLRDRGSPLHF. As DNA, the CDR3 is TGTGCCAGCAGCTTAAGGGACAGGGGTTCACCCCTCCACTTT. The variable domain in full, with the rest retrieved from reference TRBV13 and TRBJ1-6, is AAGVIQSPRHLIKEKRETATLKCYPIPRHDTVYWYQQGPGQDPQFLISFYEKMQSDKGSIPDRFSAQQFSDYHSELNMSSLELGDSALYFCASSLRDRGSPLHFGNGTRLTVT.

The count of this clone is one. The chain employs TRBV9 and TRBJ1-1; D ambiguous. The CDR3 is made up of 14 amino acids. V shed 4 bases and J shed 1 base, with 11 bases lying between them. Germline loops: CDR1 SGDLS, CDR2 YYNGEE. The CDR3 protein is CASSPNLGNTEAFF. The CDR3 nucleotides are TGTGCCAGCAGCCCGAATTTGGGGAACACTGAAGCTTTCTTT.

This clone turned up a few times. This chain connects TRBV27 to TRBJ1-4; 8 nucleotides align to TRBD1. V was clipped by 5 bases and J by 8 bases; unmatched bases: 13. Germline CDR1 is MNHEY and CDR2 is SMNVEV (reference sequence). The length of the CDR3 is 16 residues. For the CDR3, the DNA is TGTGCCAGCAGTGAGGACAGGGAGGCATTGCGGGAAAAACTGTTTTTT. Amino acid sequence: CASSEDREALREKLFF.

A few counts support this clone. Distinct nucleotide sequences in the sample also encode this CDR3. The V call is TRBV19, the J call TRBJ2-3; D gene uncertain. Trimming took 3 bases from V and 0 from J, leaving 4 bases between them. The CDR3 extends over 13 amino acids. The germline V gene encodes CDR1 LNHDA and CDR2 SQIVND (reference sequence). The CDR3 bases are TGTGCCAGTAGTATTCCCAGCACAGATACGCAGTATTTT. Translating it yields CASSIPSTDTQYF. Full variable domain (missing parts from reference TRBV19 and TRBJ2-3): DGGITQSPKYLFRKEGQNVTLSCEQNLNHDAMYWYRQDPGQGLRLIYYSQIVNDFQKGDIAEGYSVSREKKESFPLTVTSAQKNPTAFYLCASSIPSTDTQYFGPGTRLTVL.

This chain joins TRBV10-3 and TRBJ1-2; 7 bases map to TRBD1. Trimming removed 0 bases from V and 2 bases from J; junction bases left unmatched: 0. In germline, CDR1 is ENHRY, CDR2 SYGVKD. There are 14 residues in the CDR3. The CDR3 region has the DNA TGTGCCATCAGTGAGTCGACAGGGAACTATGGCTACACCTTC. Its translation: CAISESTGNYGYTF.

The rearrangement links TRBV6-1 to TRBJ1-1, with 8 nucleotides matching TRBD1. The CDR3 length is 14 residues. Germline V lookup: CDR1 MNHNS, CDR2 SASEGT. Germline trimming cut 7 bases from V and 3 bases from J; bases unmatched to any gene: 7. CDR3 coding DNA: TGTGCCAGCACGCCGACAGGGGCGCACACTGAAGCTTTCTTT. Protein: CASTPTGAHTEAFF.